One and the same sample provided the 22 T cell receptor beta chains below, sequenced in a study of shared clonotypes between healthy human individuals. The naive CD8 subset, CD45RO-negative cells positively selected for CCR7, excluded terminally differentiated effector memory CD45RA+ cells. The method was immunoSEQ multiplex PCR; TCRdb's version includes in-frame clones alone and lacks a portion of them. The repertoire holds about 2.1 million clones, approximately 94% seen once, with over 1.5% in the top ten. The sequenced material came from naive CD8+ T cells from PBMCs. These receptors came from a man between 18 and 35 years old in good health. Some clones in this sample may be carry-over from other donors' samples.

This chain links TRBV4-1 with TRBJ2-7; 11 nucleotides match TRBD1. V was pared by 0 bases and J by 4 bases, with 5 bases of the junction left unmatched. This CDR3 is built from 16 residues. CDR1 and CDR2 from the germline V gene are MGHRA and YSYEKL. CDR3 in DNA: TGCGCCAGCAGCCAAGAACCGGGACAGGGGGTTTACGAGCAGTACTTC. This translates into CASSQEPGQGVYEQYF.

This sequence joins TRBV7-2 and TRBJ2-1, with 7 bases that match TRBD2. With V trimmed by 4 bases and J by 0 bases, 6 bases remained unmatched. The germline V gene encodes CDR1 SGHTA and CDR2 FQGNSA. The CDR3 is 16 amino acids. The CDR3 bases are TGTGCCAGCAGCTCACCCGGGGGGAGCTCCTACAATGAGCAGTTCTTC. It encodes CASSSPGGSSYNEQFF.

V is TRBV19 and J is TRBJ2-3; weak D call: TRBD2 (6 bases). V was trimmed by 3 bases and J by 0 bases, leaving 13 bases between them. The CDR3 has 16 residues. Germline lookup yields CDR1 LNHDA and CDR2 SQIVND (reference sequence). CDR3 sequence reads: CASSMWGVTSTDTQYF. The CDR3 DNA sequence: TGTGCCAGTAGTATGTGGGGGGTCACTAGCACAGATACGCAGTATTTT.

V is TRBV7-9 and J is TRBJ2-1, with TRBD2 matching over 11 bases. Germline CDR1 reads SEHNR; CDR2 reads FQNEAQ (reference sequence). The V segment lost 7 bases and the J segment 4 bases; nucleotides outside the gene matches: 9. The CDR3 is 16 residues long. The CDR3 reads CASTLTSGEKYNEQFF. Written as DNA, the CDR3 is TGTGCCAGCACCCTGACTAGCGGGGAGAAGTACAATGAGCAGTTCTTC.

The V gene is TRBV11-2, the J gene TRBJ2-5; 8 bases agree with TRBD2. The CDR3 contains 16 residues. Germline V CDR1 and CDR2: SGHAT, FQNNGV. Losses at the gene ends were 1 base for V and 4 bases for J; bases not matched to a gene: 8. The CDR3 region has the DNA TGTGCCAGCAGCTTAGGCCTACTAGCGGCGGGAGAGACCCAGTACTTC. It encodes CASSLGLLAAGETQYF.

V usage is TRBV9 and J usage is TRBJ2-1, with D uncertain. The V end was cut by 3 bases, the J end by 8 bases, with 12 bases between. The CDR3 contains 13 residues. Germline CDR1 and CDR2: SGDLS and YYNGEE. The DNA for the CDR3 is TGTGCCAGCAGCGGACTCCAGCCGGATGAGCAGTTCTTC. Translated: CASSGLQPDEQFF.

The rearrangement uses TRBV29-1 and TRBJ1-1; no clear D. This CDR3 spans 14 amino acids. Germline CDR1 is SQVTM and CDR2 is ANQGSEA. V was clipped by 3 bases and J by 2 bases, with 13 bases between them. CDR3 nucleotide sequence: TGCAGCGTTGATCTGGGTCCCCGCAACACTGAAGCTTTCTTT. As protein: CSVDLGPRNTEAFF.

The chain combines TRBV11-2 with TRBJ2-7; D unresolved. This CDR3 comprises 14 residues. Germline V lookup: CDR1 SGHAT, CDR2 FQNNGV. The V gene lost 4 bases and the J gene lost 3 bases, with 13 bases spanning the gap. As DNA, the CDR3 is TGTGCCAGCAGCTCGCGAACAGAATACTACGAGCAGTACTTC. This translates into CASSSRTEYYEQYF.

The chain joins TRBV4-1 to TRBJ1-2; D ambiguous. V lost 3 bases and J 0 bases, leaving 20 bases between the germline ends. CDR1 and CDR2 (germline): MGHRA, YSYEKL. There are 18 residues in the CDR3. CDR3 sequence (DNA): TGCGCCAGCAGCCACGTTGACGTTTCGGCGGATCCTAACTATGGCTACACCTTC. Protein: CASSHVDVSADPNYGYTF.

This clone was seen only once. In DNA, the CDR3 is TGCGCCAGCAGCCGGGGGGGGGACTGGCGGGATTACGAGCAGTACTTC. It encodes CASSRGGDWRDYEQYF. This rearrangement joins TRBV4-1 to TRBJ2-7; TRBD2 agrees at 7 bases. The germline CDR1 and CDR2 sequences are MGHRA and YSYEKL. The J segment lost 4 bases and the V segment lost 4 bases, leaving 13 bases of the junction unmatched. The CDR3 is 16 amino acids.

The chain joins TRBV19 to TRBJ2-2; possible D gene TRBD2, 5 bases. CDR3 size: 17 residues. V gave up 1 base and J gave up 3 bases, with 15 bases separating them. CDR1 LNHDA and CDR2 SQIVND come from the germline V gene (reference sequence). The CDR3 DNA reads as TGTGCCAGTAGTATAGGGGCTAGCCACCCCGACACCGGGGAGCTGTTTTTT. As protein: CASSIGASHPDTGELFF. The variable domain in full, with the rest retrieved from reference TRBV19 and TRBJ2-2, is DGGITQSPKYLFRKEGQNVTLSCEQNLNHDAMYWYRQDPGQGLRLIYYSQIVNDFQKGDIAEGYSVSREKKESFPLTVTSAQKNPTAFYLCASSIGASHPDTGELFFGEGSRLTVL.

The V gene is TRBV4-3, the J gene TRBJ2-1, with D hard to call. With 1 base removed from V and 1 base from J, the gap between germline ends came to 14 bases. Germline lookup yields CDR1 LGHNA and CDR2 YSLEER. The CDR3 is 17 residues long. CDR3 region: CASSQALPSTSYNEQFF. The CDR3 nucleotides read TGCGCCAGCAGCCAAGCCCTCCCGTCCACTTCCTACAATGAGCAGTTCTTC.

The chain uses TRBV6-1 and TRBJ1-4, with D possibly being TRBD1 (5 bases). Germline CDR1 and CDR2: MNHNS and SASEGT. Trimming pared 6 bases from V and 8 bases from J, leaving 10 bases between. This CDR3 has 12 residues. In nucleotides, the CDR3 is TGTGCCAGCAGCCGAGGGGCAGAAAAACTGTTTTTT. Translating it yields CASSRGAEKLFF.

The chain employs TRBV7-2 and TRBJ2-1; TRBD2 is a possible D gene (6 bases). Between the trimmed V and J ends, which lost 2 bases and 0 bases, there was a span of 17 bases. CDR1 is SGHTA, CDR2 FQGNSA, per germline. The CDR3 is made up of 18 amino acids. The CDR3 loop is CASSLLWGTYSSYNEQFF. The CDR3 DNA reads as TGTGCCAGCAGCTTACTTTGGGGGACTTACAGCTCCTACAATGAGCAGTTCTTC.

The rearrangement uses TRBV19 and TRBJ1-5, with a tentative D call TRBD1 (5 bases). CDR1 is LNHDA and CDR2 is SQIVND in the germline V gene (reference sequence). Trimming left V 5 bases short and J 0 bases short, with 14 bases between. CDR3 length equals 16 residues. DNA of the CDR3: TGTGCCAGTAGTTCAGGGACGGTCTATAGCAATCAGCCCCAGCATTTT. Its translation: CASSSGTVYSNQPQHF. Full variable domain (missing parts from reference TRBV19 and TRBJ1-5): DGGITQSPKYLFRKEGQNVTLSCEQNLNHDAMYWYRQDPGQGLRLIYYSQIVNDFQKGDIAEGYSVSREKKESFPLTVTSAQKNPTAFYLCASSSGTVYSNQPQHFGDGTRLSIL.

The genes are TRBV6-4 and TRBJ1-1; D gene ambiguous. Germline V lookup: CDR1 MRHNA, CDR2 SNTAGT. The CDR3 has 13 amino acids. Trimming removed 4 bases from V and 1 base from J, with 7 bases in between. The CDR3 nucleotides read TGTGCCAGCAGTGTTTTGGCGAACACTGAAGCTTTCTTT. Amino acids: CASSVLANTEAFF.

The chain links TRBV4-1 to TRBJ1-2; maybe TRBD1 (5 bases). Trimming removed 1 base at V and 0 bases at J, with 12 bases between. Germline V lookup: CDR1 MGHRA, CDR2 YSYEKL. The CDR3 length is 16 residues. The CDR3 sequence is CASSQVPGATNYGYTF. The CDR3 nucleotides are TGCGCCAGCAGCCAAGTTCCCGGGGCTACTAACTATGGCTACACCTTC.

V usage is TRBV27 and J usage is TRBJ2-3; weak D call: TRBD2 (6 bases). The germline V gene has CDR1 MNHEY and CDR2 SMNVEV (reference sequence). V shed 2 bases and J shed 6 bases, with 12 bases lying between them. There are 14 residues in the CDR3. CDR3 loop: CASSLVAGPDTQYF. The CDR3 DNA follows: TGTGCCAGCAGTTTAGTCGCGGGGCCCGATACGCAGTATTTT.

J is TRBJ2-5 and V is TRBV28; 8 nucleotides agree with TRBD2. The germline V gene encodes CDR1 MDHEN and CDR2 SYDVKM. The junction had 5 bases not matched to a gene; V was cut back by 6 bases and J by 5 bases. The CDR3 runs to 13 residues. The CDR3 reads CASRLRGGETQYF. The CDR3 region has the DNA TGTGCCAGCAGACTCCGCGGGGGGGAGACCCAGTACTTC. The entire variable domain, with the rest obtained from reference TRBV28 and TRBJ2-5, is as follows: DVKVTQSSRYLVKRTGEKVFLECVQDMDHENMFWYRQDPGLGLRLIYFSYDVKMKEKGDIPEGYSVSREKKERFSLILESASTNQTSMYLCASRLRGGETQYFGPGTRLLVL.

A word on this clone: The sample holds other DNA sequences that translate to the same CDR3. The chain combines TRBV5-6 with TRBJ1-5; TRBD1 matches 7 bases. After removal of 2 bases from V and 6 bases from J, the junction contained 2 bases not matched to a gene. The V gene's germline CDR1 is SGHDT and CDR2 YYEEEE. The CDR3 loop spans 13 amino acids. The CDR3 nucleotides are TGTGCCAGCAGCTTCACAGGGGCTCAGCCCCAGCATTTT. This gives the protein CASSFTGAQPQHF.

This clone has just one count. The chain is built from TRBV7-9 and TRBJ2-1; a possible D gene is TRBD2 (5 bases). The CDR3 extends over 13 amino acids. Germline V lookup: CDR1 SEHNR, CDR2 FQNEAQ (reference sequence). Trimming took off 8 bases at V and 4 bases at J, with 12 bases between the two ends. The chain's CDR3 is CASLGSLYNEQFF. The CDR3 DNA is TGTGCCAGCCTGGGGAGTTTGTACAATGAGCAGTTCTTC.

The V call is TRBV6-6, the J call TRBJ2-7; 10 bases map to TRBD1. The CDR3 contains 16 residues. Germline CDR1 reads MNHNY; CDR2 reads SVGAGI (reference sequence). J lost 0 bases, V lost 2 bases, and 4 bases had no gene match. In nucleotides, the CDR3 is TGTGCCAGCAGTTACGCAGGACAGGGGGTCTCCTACGAGCAGTACTTC. Translated: CASSYAGQGVSYEQYF.